This T cell receptor beta chain was identified in a study of shared clonotypes between healthy human individuals. Study-level information: With ages of 18 to 49, the donors were a couple of women and a few men.

Evenly divided among several immunoSEQ plates was the genomic DNA of each subset. The table came from immunoSEQ multiplex PCR; TCRdb's copy has only in-frame clones and leaves some out. The table includes some 1,400,000 clones, 95% to 97% detected once. The sample comprised naive CD4+ T cells sorted from blood. Specified subset: CD45RA+ positively selected. This TCR was recovered from a man aged 25 to 40 in good health.

In DNA, the CDR3 is TGCAGCGCCACTAGCGGGACCTACTCCGGGGAGCTGTTTTTT. It yields the protein CSATSGTYSGELFF. The V and J genes are TRBV29-1 and TRBJ2-2; 10 nucleotides agree with TRBD2. The trim removed 7 bases at V and 6 bases at J, leaving 8 bases unmatched. In germline, CDR1 is SQVTM, CDR2 ANQGSEA. The CDR3 sequence is 14 residues long.